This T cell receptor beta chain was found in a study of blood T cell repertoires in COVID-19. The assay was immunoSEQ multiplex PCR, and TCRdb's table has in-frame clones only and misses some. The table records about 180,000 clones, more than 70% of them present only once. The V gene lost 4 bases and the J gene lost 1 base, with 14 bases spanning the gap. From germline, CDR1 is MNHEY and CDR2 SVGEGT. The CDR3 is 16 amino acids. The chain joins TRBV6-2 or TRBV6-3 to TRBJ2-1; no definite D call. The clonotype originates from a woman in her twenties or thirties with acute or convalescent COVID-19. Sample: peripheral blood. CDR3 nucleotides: TGTGCCAGCAGTTCCCCGGGTAGTCGGTCCTACAATGAGCAGTTCTTC. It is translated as CASSSPGSRSYNEQFF.